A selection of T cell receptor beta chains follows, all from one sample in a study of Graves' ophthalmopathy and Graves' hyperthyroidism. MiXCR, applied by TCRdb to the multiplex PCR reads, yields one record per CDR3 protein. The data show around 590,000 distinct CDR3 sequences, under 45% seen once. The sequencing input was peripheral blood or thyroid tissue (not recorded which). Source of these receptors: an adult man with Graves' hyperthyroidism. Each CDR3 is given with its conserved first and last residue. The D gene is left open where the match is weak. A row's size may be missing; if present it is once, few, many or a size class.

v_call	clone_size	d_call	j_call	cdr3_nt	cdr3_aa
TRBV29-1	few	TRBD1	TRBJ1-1	TGCAGCGGCAGCCTAAAGACAGGGGGCACTGAAGCTTTCTTT	CSGSLKTGGTEAFF
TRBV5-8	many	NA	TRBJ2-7	TGTGCCAGCAGGCTGACTAGTGAAGACGACGAGCAGTACTTC	CASRLTSEDDEQYF
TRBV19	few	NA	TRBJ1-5	TGTGCCAGTAGTACCGGGGGTGAGGGTCAGCCCCAGCATTTT	CASSTGGEGQPQHF
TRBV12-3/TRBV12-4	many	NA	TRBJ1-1	TGTGCCAGCAGCTCCTCCGGGGGACGGAAGGAAGCTTTCTTT	CASSSSGGRKEAFF
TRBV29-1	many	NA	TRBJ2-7	TGCAGCGTTGAACAGAACTCCTACGAGCAGTACTTC	CSVEQNSYEQYF
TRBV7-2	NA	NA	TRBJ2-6	TGTGCCTGGAGAGAAACAGGGAACTCAGCTGGGGCCAACGTCCTGACTTTC	CAWRETGNSAGANVLTF
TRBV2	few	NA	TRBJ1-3	TGTGCCAGCAACCCATACCACCGGAGCTCTGGAAACACCATATATTTT	CASNPYHRSSGNTIYF
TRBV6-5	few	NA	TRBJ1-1	TGTGCCAGCAGATACGAAGGGAACACTGAAGCTTTCTTT	CASRYEGNTEAFF
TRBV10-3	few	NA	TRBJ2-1	TGTGCCATCAGTTCCGGGGAGTACAATGAGCAGTTCTTC	CAISSGEYNEQFF
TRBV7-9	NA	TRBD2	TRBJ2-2	TGTGCCAGCAGCATTAGCGGGAGGGCCGGGGAGCTGTTTTTT	CASSISGRAGELFF
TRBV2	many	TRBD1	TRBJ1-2	TGTGCCAGCAGTGCTAGGGACAGGATAGACTACACCTTC	CASSARDRIDYTF
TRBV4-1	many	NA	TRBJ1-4	TGCGCCAGCAGCCAAGTACTCGAAAGCAGCAATGAAAAACTGTTTTTT	CASSQVLESSNEKLFF
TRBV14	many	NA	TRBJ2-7	TGTGCCAGCAGCCGACAGGCGGCCCGAAACTACGAGCAGTACTTC	CASSRQAARNYEQYF
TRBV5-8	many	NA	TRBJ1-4	TGTGCCAGCAGCTCCGGGACGGAGGTTGAAAAACTGTTTTTT	CASSSGTEVEKLFF
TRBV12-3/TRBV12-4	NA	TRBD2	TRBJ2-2	TGTGCCAGCAGTGTCGGGACTAGCGGGAGGGAGCAGTTTTTT	CASSVGTSGREQFF
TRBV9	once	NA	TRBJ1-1	TGCGCCAGCAGCTTGGGGGCAGGGTACCTGAACACTGAAGCTTTCTTT	CASSLGAGYLNTEAFF
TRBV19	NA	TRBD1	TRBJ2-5	TGTGCCAGTAGTTCGACAGGGCGGGCCACCGGGGAGACCCAGTACTTC	CASSSTGRATGETQYF
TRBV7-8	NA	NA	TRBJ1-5	TGTGCCAGCAGCCGAAAGCGCCAGGACACCAGCAATCAGCCCCAGCATTTT	CASSRKRQDTSNQPQHF
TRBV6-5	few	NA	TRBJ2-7	TGTGCCAGCGTAGACTCGTCCAGGGTCGACGAGCAGTACTTC	CASVDSSRVDEQYF
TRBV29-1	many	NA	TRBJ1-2	TGCAGCGTAGGCAGCTCCCGGACACGGCAGTATGGCTACACCTTC	CSVGSSRTRQYGYTF
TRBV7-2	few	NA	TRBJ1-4	TGTGCCAGCAGTGATCGGGGTTTTGATGAAAAACTGTTTTTT	CASSDRGFDEKLFF
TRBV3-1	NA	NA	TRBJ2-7	TGTGCCAGCAGCCAGGACCAAGGGGAGCAGTACTTC	CASSQDQGEQYF
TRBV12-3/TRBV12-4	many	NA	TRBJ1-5	TGTGCCAGCAGTAGGGACAATAGCAATCAGCCCCAGCATTTT	CASSRDNSNQPQHF
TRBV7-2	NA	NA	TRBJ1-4	TGTGCCAGCAGCTTATTCGGGCGGAGGGAAAAACTGTTTTTT	CASSLFGRREKLFF
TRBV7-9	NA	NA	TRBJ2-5	TGTGCCAGCAGCTTAGGCCCTCCTCCGTGGACCCAGTACTTC	CASSLGPPPWTQYF
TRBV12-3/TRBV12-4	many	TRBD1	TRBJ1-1	TGTGCCAGCAAACCGGGGACAGGGAACACTGAAGCTTTCTTT	CASKPGTGNTEAFF
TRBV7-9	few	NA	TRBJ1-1	TGTGCCAGCAGCGAGACCTACAATGAGCAGTTCTTT	CASSETYNEQFF
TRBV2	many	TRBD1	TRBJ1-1	TGTGCCAGCACGACAGGGGGTGGGGAGGGGACTGAAGCTTTCTTT	CASTTGGGEGTEAFF
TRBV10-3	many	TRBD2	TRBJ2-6	TGTGCCATCACTGCGGGGGAGAACTCTGGGGCCAACGTCCTGACTTTC	CAITAGENSGANVLTF
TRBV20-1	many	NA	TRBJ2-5	TGCAGTGCTCCTCCCACAGGGAAAAGCCAAGAGACCCAGTACTTC	CSAPPTGKSQETQYF
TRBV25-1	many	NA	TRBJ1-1	TGTGCCAGCAGTCGCAGGGAGACTGAAGCTTTCTTT	CASSRRETEAFF
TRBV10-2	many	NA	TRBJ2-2	TGCGCCAGCAGCACGGGCGCGACCACCGGGGAGCTGTTTTTT	CASSTGATTGELFF
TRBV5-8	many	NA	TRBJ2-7	TGTGCCAGCAGCTTGTTAGACACGGGCTACGAGCAGTACTTC	CASSLLDTGYEQYF
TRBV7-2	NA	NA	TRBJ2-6	TGTGCCAGTAGTAAGGCCCCAGCTGGGGCCAACGTCCTGACTTTC	CASSKAPAGANVLTF
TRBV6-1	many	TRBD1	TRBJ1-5	TGTGCCAGCAGTCCGACAGGGGCTAATCAGCCCCAGCATTTT	CASSPTGANQPQHF
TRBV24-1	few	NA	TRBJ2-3	TGTGCCACCAGTGATTCCCACTACACTAGCACAGATACGCAGTATTTT	CATSDSHYTSTDTQYF
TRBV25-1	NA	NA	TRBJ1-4	TGTGCCAGCAGCATAAGGGATGGCGAAAAACTGTTTTTT	CASSIRDGEKLFF
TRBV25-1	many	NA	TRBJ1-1	TGTGCCAGCAGTCCGATCTCAGGGATGAACACTGAAGCTTTCTTT	CASSPISGMNTEAFF
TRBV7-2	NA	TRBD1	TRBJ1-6	TGTGCCAGCAGCTTGCGACAGGGGGGCAGCGATAATTCACCCCTCCACTTT	CASSLRQGGSDNSPLHF
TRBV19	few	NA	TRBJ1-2	TGTGCCAGTAGTAAACCATTTCTGGGGCTCCATGGCTACACCTTC	CASSKPFLGLHGYTF
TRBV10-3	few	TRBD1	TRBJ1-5	TGTGCCATCAGTGTCGGGACAGGGGTTCAGCCCCAGCATTTT	CAISVGTGVQPQHF